This TCR beta chain comes out of a study of PD-1 blockade in classical Hodgkin lymphoma. At the level of the study: The study gave patients nivolumab 3 mg/kg intravenously every 2 weeks. Study-wide results and limits: The causes of the repertoire differences, possibly disease activity or prior therapy, remain undefined. Baseline TCR diversity was reportedly lower in newly diagnosed patients than healthy donors.

TCRdb's table, derived via immunoSEQ multiplex PCR, lists solely in-frame clones and lacks some. In the table there are about 11,000 clones, 70% to 80% of which are singletons. Concerning this clone: The antigen is undetermined.

The CDR3 consists of 14 residues. Germline loops: CDR1 MDHEN, CDR2 SYDVKM. V lost 5 bases to trimming and J lost 0 bases, with 7 bases between them. With no exception, relapse followed autologous stem cell transplantation in all patients, and brentuximab vedotin exposure varied. This TCR derives from a human donor with classical Hodgkin lymphoma. V is TRBV28 and J is TRBJ2-2; D is undetermined. The sequenced sample was peripheral blood mononuclear cells (PBMCs), obtained before the second cycle of nivolumab. The chain's CDR3 is CASSPPPNTGELFF. The CDR3 coding sequence is TGTGCCAGCAGTCCCCCCCCGAACACCGGGGAGCTGTTTTTT.